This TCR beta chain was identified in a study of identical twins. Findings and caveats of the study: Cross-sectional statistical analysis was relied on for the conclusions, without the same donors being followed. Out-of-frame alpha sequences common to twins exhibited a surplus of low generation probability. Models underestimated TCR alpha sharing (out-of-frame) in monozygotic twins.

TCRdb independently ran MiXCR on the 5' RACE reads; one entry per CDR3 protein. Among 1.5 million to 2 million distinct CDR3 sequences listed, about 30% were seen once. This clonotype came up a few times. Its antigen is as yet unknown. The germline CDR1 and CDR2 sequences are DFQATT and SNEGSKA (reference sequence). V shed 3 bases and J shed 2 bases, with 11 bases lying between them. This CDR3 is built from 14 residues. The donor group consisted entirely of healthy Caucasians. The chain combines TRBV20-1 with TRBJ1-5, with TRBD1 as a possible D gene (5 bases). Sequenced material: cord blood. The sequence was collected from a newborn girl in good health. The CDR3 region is CSARAPTGNQPQHF. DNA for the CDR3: TGCAGTGCTAGGGCCCCGACAGGCAATCAGCCCCAGCATTTT.